This T cell receptor (beta chain) was identified in a study of T cells in Graves' hyperthyroidism and ophthalmopathy. Study findings and constraints: A median about 6.2 months before onset, the model predicted ophthalmopathy.

This clonotype came up many times. No antigen is known for it. Out of approximately 10 ml of fresh peripheral blood came the PBMCs. The TCR beta CDR3 regions underwent amplification using RNA transcripts as the source. Initially, a first-round RT-PCR of the TCR CDR3 employed the HTBI primer set. TCRdb reprocessed the multiplex PCR reads with MiXCR, giving one entry per CDR3 protein. The top ten clones hold 20% of a sample with some 380,000 distinct CDR3 sequences, 13% of them seen once. Trimming took off 3 bases at V and 7 bases at J, with 14 bases between the two ends. The CDR3 has 14 residues. Germline assignment: CDR1 SGDLS and CDR2 YYNGEE.

This clonotype was sampled from a man aged 25-40 years with Graves' hyperthyroidism that later progressed to Graves' ophthalmopathy. V usage is TRBV9 and J usage is TRBJ1-5; possibly TRBD1 for D (6 bases). What was sequenced was blood. CDR3 DNA: TGTGCCAGCAGCGCCTTGGGGGGGCGACAGCCCCAGCATTTT. Amino acid sequence: CASSALGGRQPQHF.